The table lists the clone carrying this TCR beta chain with many counts. Time point here: persistent/refractory GD, antithyroid drugs over 5 years with positive TRAb. PBMC RNA served as the TCR library source. These data belong to a study of regulatory T cells in long-lasting Graves disease. The authors built TCR beta libraries using iRepertoire HTBI primers and Arm-PCR of CDR3 regions. TCRdb reanalysed the multiplex PCR reads using MiXCR and keeps one entry per CDR3 protein. The table lists some 340,000 distinct CDR3 sequences, approximately 25% of them singletons, with around a quarter in the top ten. The CDR3 sequence is 15 residues long. V lost 3 bases and J 7 bases, leaving 13 bases between the germline ends. Germline loops: CDR1 SNHLY, CDR2 FYNNEI.

This sample comprised peripheral blood mononuclear cells (PBMCs), obtained when the disease was refractory, from a patient treated with antithyroid drugs. The rearrangement joins TRBV2 to TRBJ1-6; D perhaps matches TRBD1 (5 bases). This TCR came from a woman aged 35 to 49 with Graves disease. The CDR3 DNA is TGTGCCAGCAGTGAGGGGACCCAGGCCAATTCACCCCTCCACTTT. Translation gives CASSEGTQANSPLHF.